The 16 T cell receptor beta chains presented below share a single source sample, sequenced in a study of tumor-infiltrating lymphocytes in primary liver carcinoma. Production of TCR beta cDNA used roughly 480 ng total RNA together with a constant-region primer. Each TCR beta library was derived from three nested multiplex PCR rounds that employed slightly modified ARM-PCR. Both of the initial two PCR rounds ran for approximately 11 cycles and employed TRBV1-TRBV30 forward primers alongside a C-beta reverse primer. TCRdb redid the calling of the multiplex PCR reads with MiXCR, one entry per CDR3 protein. Among some 94,000 distinct CDR3 sequences listed, approximately 71% were seen once. Both RNA and DNA were isolated together from around 20-30 mg of bulk tissue that had not been sorted. Sequenced sample: liver tumor tissue from sampling region 5. Indicated subset: tumor region T5, tumor centre. All receptors come from an older woman with primary liver carcinoma and hepatitis B virus infection.

The J gene is TRBJ2-7, the V gene TRBV11-2; tentative D call: TRBD2 (6 bases). Trimming took off 7 bases at V and 7 bases at J, with 26 bases between the two ends. Germline values: CDR1 SGHAT, CDR2 FQNNGV. The CDR3 runs to 16 residues. CDR3 protein: CASTTPGRDGMGEQYF. The DNA of the CDR3 is TGTGCCAGCACGACTCCTGGGCGGGATGGCATGGGGGAGCAGTACTTC.

With regard to this clonotype: Mismatch with germline at one junction end may stem from a read error. The chain uses TRBV11-2 and TRBJ2-1; possibly TRBD1 or TRBD2 for D (5 bases each). The CDR3 is 15 amino acids. CDR1 is SGHAT, CDR2 FQNNGV, per germline. In DNA form, the CDR3 reads TGTGTCAGCAGTCCCGGGACGATGGACTACAATGAGCAGTTCTTC. Translated: CVSSPGTMDYNEQFF.

This clonotype was detected many times. This chain joins TRBV5-6 and TRBJ2-3; TRBD2 agrees at 8 bases. J gave up 3 bases and V 3 bases, and 15 bases lay outside the gene matches. The CDR3 contains 18 residues. From germline, CDR1 is SGHDT and CDR2 YYEEEE. For the CDR3, the DNA is TGTGCCAGCAGCTGGGTAGGGTTTTCGGGAGGGCCAACAGATACGCAGTATTTT. Translation: CASSWVGFSGGPTDTQYF. The full variable domain, in which reference TRBV5-6 and TRBJ2-3 provide the parts outside the CDR3, is DAGVTQSPTHLIKTRGQQVTLRCSPKSGHDTVSWYQQALGQGPQFIFQYYEEEERQRGNFPDRFSGHQFPNYSSELNVNALLLGDSALYLCASSWVGFSGGPTDTQYFGPGTRLTVL.

About this clonotype itself: The germline gene is not matched at one end of the junction; a read error may be the cause. The chain employs TRBV11-2 and TRBJ2-1, with D uncertain. The CDR3 runs 17 residues. Germline CDR1 and CDR2: SGHAT and FQNNGV. The CDR3, as DNA: TGTGCCTGCAGCTTGAGTGCCGCACCACTCTCCTACAATGGGCAGTTCTTC. This translates into CACSLSAAPLSYNGQFF.

This clonotype has just one count. As the CDR3 is not closed by the conserved phenylalanine or tryptophan, this likely results from a read error. CDR3 amino acids: CASSLWGPQGGNTEAFL. In DNA, the CDR3 is TGTGCCAGCAGTTTATGGGGGCCGCAGGGGGGGAACACTGAAGCTTTCCTT. The chain is built from TRBV28 and TRBJ1-1; 7 bases match TRBD1. Germline values: CDR1 MDHEN, CDR2 SYDVKM. The CDR3 is 17 residues long. Trimming at V came to 0 bases and at J to 1 base, leaving 8 bases not matched to a gene.

As to this clonotype: A much larger clone differs by one base, so this may be a read error. This sequence joins TRBV7-9 and TRBJ2-1, with TRBD2 identical over 11 bases. CDR1 is SEHNR and CDR2 is FQNEAQ in the germline V gene (reference sequence). This CDR3 is 18 amino acids long. In nucleotides, the CDR3 is TGTGCCAGCAGCTTAGTTCTCGGGCTAGCGGGAGGTTACAAAGAGCAGTTCTTC. This translates into CASSLVLGLAGGYKEQFF.

This clonotype was detected a few times. The chain links TRBV12-3 or TRBV12-4 to TRBJ1-6; possibly TRBD1 for D (5 bases). V was shortened by 0 bases and J by 13 bases, with 19 bases between the two germline ends. CDR3 length: 16 residues. This CDR3 is CASSLAARAAISPLHF. The DNA for the CDR3 is TGTGCCAGCAGTTTAGCCGCCAGGGCGGCCATTTCGCCCCTCCACTTT.

Only one count was recorded for this clonotype. The junction does not match germline at one end; this may be a read error. V is TRBV6-1 and J is TRBJ1-2; D is unclear. In germline, CDR1 is MNHNS, CDR2 SASEGT. The CDR3 has 14 residues. The CDR3: CTSSALGEVYDYTF. CDR3 nucleotides: TGTACCAGCAGTGCCCTCGGAGAAGTATATGACTACACCTTC.

In the case of this clonotype: One junction end does not reproduce the germline sequence, and a read error may be involved. The V call is TRBV11-3, the J call TRBJ2-5; TRBD1 aligns across 8 bases. The CDR3 runs 19 residues. CDR1 is SGHNT and CDR2 is YENEEA in the germline V gene. CDR3 bases: TGTGCCAGCAGCTCCGACAGGGGAACTGGCAGTTTAACCGGAGAGAGCCAGTACTTC. This sequence encodes CASSSDRGTGSLTGESQYF. Full variable domain (missing parts from reference TRBV11-3 and TRBJ2-5): EAGVVQSPRYKIIEKKQPVAFWCNPISGHNTLYWYLQNLGQGPELLIRYENEEAVDDSQLPKDRFSAERLKGVDSTLKIQPAELGDSAVYLCASSSDRGTGSLTGESQYFGPGTRLLVL.

As for this clonotype: The junction departs from the called germline gene at one end, perhaps through a read error. Here the CDR3 reads CTSNLRQRGGESHF. The CDR3 DNA reads TGTACCAGCAACTTAAGGCAACGTGGGGGAGAGTCTCACTTT. The chain recombines TRBV11-1 with TRBJ2-3; D is possibly TRBD1 or TRBD2 (5 bases each). This CDR3 spans 14 amino acids. Germline V gene sequence: CDR1 SGHAT, CDR2 FQDESV (reference sequence).

This clonotype has only a few counts. Its ends do not fully match the called genes, so a read error is possible. The chain has TRBV5-6 and TRBJ2-5; D is uncertain. Germline CDR1 SGHDT, CDR2 YYEEEE. The CDR3 has 14 amino acids. CDR3 in DNA: TGTGCCAGCAGCTTAGCCTTAAAACAAGGGACCCAGTACTTC. It is translated as CASSLALKQGTQYF.

About this clonotype itself: The junction departs from the called germline gene at one end, perhaps through a read error. The chain has TRBV29-1 and TRBJ2-5; TRBD2 might be the D (5 bases). The germline CDR1 and CDR2 sequences are SQVTM and ANQGSEA. The CDR3 totals 15 residues. CDR3 DNA sequence: TGCAGCGTTGAAATAGTGGGAGCCGCTCCGGAGATCCAGTACTTC. This translates into CSVEIVGAAPEIQYF.

Concerning this clonotype: This likely comes from a read error, as the CDR3 has no conserved phenylalanine or tryptophan at its end. The CDR3 spells CASTSGIELYNEQFS. The CDR3 nucleotides are TGTGCCAGCACCTCAGGGATTGAGCTCTACAATGAGCAGTTCTCC. The V gene is TRBV28, the J gene TRBJ2-1; D possibly corresponds to TRBD1 (5 bases). Germline V gene data show CDR1 as MDHEN and CDR2 as SYDVKM. The germline V and J ends were trimmed by 7 bases and 3 bases, with 16 bases remaining between them. The CDR3 loop spans 15 amino acids.

Concerning this clonotype itself: The junction differs from germline at one of its ends, possibly a read error. V and J are TRBV6-5 and TRBJ1-1; tentative D call: TRBD1 (5 bases). This CDR3 has 12 amino acids. Germline loops: CDR1 MNHEY, CDR2 SVGAGI. The DNA of the CDR3 is TGTGCCAGCACCAGGGTAGGAACTGAAGCCTTCTTT. It specifies CASTRVGTEAFF.

A note on this clonotype: This may stem from a read error, because a much larger clone lies one nucleotide away. The chain recombines TRBV5-1 with TRBJ1-2; TRBD1 might be the D (6 bases). The CDR3 length is 15 residues. The germline CDR1 and CDR2 sequences are SGHRS and YFSETQ. CDR3 sequence reads: CASSPGQNHNYGCTF. CDR3 bases: TGCGCCAGCAGCCCAGGACAGAATCATAACTATGGCTGCACCTTC.

The rearrangement uses TRBV12-3 or TRBV12-4 and TRBJ1-1; 10 positions agree with TRBD1. The ends lost 5 bases at V and 11 bases at J; junction bases unmatched: 8. CDR3 length equals 13 residues. CDR3 sequence: CASSLGQGVMAFF. The DNA of the CDR3 is TGTGCCAGCAGTCTAGGACAGGGGGTGATGGCTTTCTTT.